The present T cell receptor (beta chain) was sequenced within a study of blood T cell repertoires in COVID-19. About the study: There were acute and convalescent COVID-19 samples, and they came from the United States, Italy and Spain. PBMCs, B-cell-depleted T cells, or T cells provided the cDNA or gDNA that made up the material.

The table came from immunoSEQ multiplex PCR; TCRdb's copy has only in-frame clones and leaves some out. Among roughly 220,000 clones listed, roughly 80% were seen once. Participants came from 20 to 25 US areas, aged roughly 18 to 100 years. Assignment of participants to cohorts was predicated upon participant-reported clinical history. There are 18 residues in the CDR3. The chain recombines TRBV21-1 with TRBJ2-5; the table names TRBD2, a call not compared with the DNA. TRBV21-1 is a pseudogene segment. The sample consisted of PBMCs or T cells enriched from blood (not recorded which). This TCR was sampled from a middle-aged woman with acute COVID-19. CDR3: CASGPLAGALGLQETQYF. In nucleotides, the CDR3 is TGTGCCAGCGGGCCACTAGCGGGAGCCTTGGGCCTCCAAGAGACCCAGTACTTC.